This T cell receptor beta chain was sequenced for a study of cytomegalovirus exposure and HLA in healthy donors. Trimming took 1 base from V and 3 from J; bases not matched to a gene: 5. Germline CDR1 is MGHDK and CDR2 is SYGVNS. The CDR3 runs 15 residues. Remarks on this clone: Its antigen is unknown.

Overall study results and limits: Earlier results showed most TCR beta V segments being productive about 87% or about 30% of the time.

Researchers ran the PCR with 60 Vbeta and 13 Jbeta primers. Clones were sequenced by immunoSEQ multiplex PCR, and TCRdb holds only the in-frame ones, with some missing. The sample lists about 160,000 clones; less than 90% were seen once. The specimen was PBMCs. The TCR originated in a man aged 50 to 59 in good health and CMV-seropositive. This chain uses TRBV25-1 with TRBJ1-1, with 7 bases aligning to TRBD1. The DNA for the CDR3 is TGTGCCAGCAGTGAATTAGGAACAGGGGACACTGAAGCTTTCTTT. This encodes CASSELGTGDTEAFF.